These 7 T cell receptor beta chains came from one sample sequenced in a study of blood T cell repertoires in COVID-19. Method: immunoSEQ multiplex PCR; TCRdb's copy keeps in-frame clones and lacks some. Of a few hundred thousand clones in the sample, 90% were seen once. What was sequenced was peripheral blood. These receptors were obtained from a woman aged 45-59 years with COVID-19, enrolled during active disease.

This clone was observed a single time. The CDR3 reads CASGLDRGRAFF. For the CDR3, the DNA is TGTGCTAGTGGACTCGACAGGGGTCGAGCTTTCTTT. The chain joins TRBV12-5 to TRBJ1-1; 8 nucleotides match TRBD1. This CDR3 has 12 amino acids. Germline V gene lookup returns CDR1 LGHNT and CDR2 FRNRAP. V was pared by 6 bases and J by 10 bases, with 7 bases of the junction left unmatched.

The CDR3 region has the DNA TGCGCCAGCAGCTTCCTCGGGACTAGCAGCTACGAGCAGTACTTC. It yields the protein CASSFLGTSSYEQYF. The chain uses TRBV5-1 and TRBJ2-7; TRBD2 aligns across 9 bases. J was trimmed by 3 bases and V by 2 bases; bases with no gene match: 6. The CDR3 is 15 amino acids. CDR1 is SGHRS, CDR2 YFSETQ, per germline.

The CDR3 DNA sequence: TGTGCCAGCAGTAAAACGGGAGGGCCCTACGAGCAGTACTTC. This translates into CASSKTGGPYEQYF. The genes are TRBV27 and TRBJ2-7; TRBD2 agrees at 8 bases. The CDR3 consists of 14 residues. Unmatched junction bases numbered 5, after V lost 5 bases and J lost 2 bases. CDR1 MNHEY and CDR2 SMNVEV come from the germline V gene (reference sequence).

This chain joins TRBV5-5 and TRBJ2-1, with 11 bases aligning to TRBD2. CDR1 and CDR2 from the germline V gene are SGHKS and YYEKEE (reference sequence). Unmatched junction bases numbered 5, after V lost 4 bases and J lost 5 bases. The CDR3 has 15 residues. The CDR3 nucleotides are TGTGCCAGCAGCCCCGGGACTAGCGGTGACAATGAGCAGTTCTTC. It specifies CASSPGTSGDNEQFF.

The chain has TRBV2 and TRBJ1-2; the match to TRBD1 covers 11 bases. V lost 7 bases, J lost 4 bases, and 11 bases stayed unmatched. From germline, CDR1 is SNHLY and CDR2 FYNNEI. The CDR3 runs 16 residues. Here the CDR3 reads CASNPRTGGLIYGYTF. The CDR3 DNA sequence: TGTGCCAGCAACCCTCGGACAGGGGGCTTAATCTATGGCTACACCTTC.

The V and J genes are TRBV7-2 and TRBJ2-1, with 13 bases lining up with TRBD2. CDR1 is SGHTA, CDR2 FQGNSA, per germline. The CDR3 has 15 residues. V lost 5 bases and J lost 9; bases outside the gene matches: 7. The CDR3 DNA is TGTGCCAGCAGCGTAAGAGGACTAGCGGGAGTTGAGCAGTTCTTC. It is translated as CASSVRGLAGVEQFF.

The V gene is TRBV5-1, the J gene TRBJ2-5, with D tentatively TRBD2 (6 bases). V lost 4 bases and J lost 4, with 17 bases in between. This CDR3 spans 15 amino acids. In germline, CDR1 is SGHRS, CDR2 YFSETQ. The chain's CDR3 is CASSHAGGRGETQYF. The CDR3 coding sequence is TGCGCCAGCAGCCATGCCGGGGGTAGGGGAGAGACCCAGTACTTC.